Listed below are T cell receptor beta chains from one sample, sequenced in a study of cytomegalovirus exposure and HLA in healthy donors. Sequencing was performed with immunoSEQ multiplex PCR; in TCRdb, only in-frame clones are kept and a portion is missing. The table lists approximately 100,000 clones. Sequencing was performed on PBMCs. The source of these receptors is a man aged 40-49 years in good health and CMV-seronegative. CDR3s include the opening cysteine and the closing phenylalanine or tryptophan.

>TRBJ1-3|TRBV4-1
CASSLGRARSGNTIYF
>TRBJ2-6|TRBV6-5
CASSYSRSSGANVLTF
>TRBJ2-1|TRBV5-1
CASSPDRNEQFF
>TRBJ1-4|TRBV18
CASSRNSANEKLFF
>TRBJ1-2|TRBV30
CAWSMEGNYGYTF
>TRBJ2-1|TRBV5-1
CASSQGQGGPEQFF
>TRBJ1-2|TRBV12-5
CASVPIQGAQKGLYGYTF
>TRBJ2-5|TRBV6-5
CASSGGTSGQETQYF
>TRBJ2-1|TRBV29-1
CSVESSGEGYEQFF
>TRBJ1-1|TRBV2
CASRRTGTEGEAFF
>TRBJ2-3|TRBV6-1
CASEREFTSDTQYF
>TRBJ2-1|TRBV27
CASSLLDLEGSYNEQFF
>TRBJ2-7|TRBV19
CASSGVSAGLPSYEQYF
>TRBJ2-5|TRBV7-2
CASSLYRGQETQYF
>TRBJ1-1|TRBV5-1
CASSPTGVYTEAFF
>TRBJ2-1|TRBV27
CASSRQFQGVEQFF
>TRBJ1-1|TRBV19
CASSMAGGNTEAFF
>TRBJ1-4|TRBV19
CASTIGQNFGKLFF
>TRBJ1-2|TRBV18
CASSPRRDNYGYTF
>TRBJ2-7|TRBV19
CASSIAGQGSYEQYF
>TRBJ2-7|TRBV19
CASSIGAGTGSYEQYF
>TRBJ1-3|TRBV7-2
CASSLGSGNTIYF
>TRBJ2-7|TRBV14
CASSLTGSSYEQYF
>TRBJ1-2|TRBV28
CASSFSTAYGYTF
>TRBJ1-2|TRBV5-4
CASSRTGQNGYTF
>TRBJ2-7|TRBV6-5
CASSGRGKEAYEQYF
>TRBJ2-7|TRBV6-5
CASRGPGPRGEQYF
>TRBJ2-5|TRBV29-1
CSAAAGTSGREDF
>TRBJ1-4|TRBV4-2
CASSRGQANRGWDEKLFF
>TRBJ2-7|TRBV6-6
CASRPGTTLGNEQYF
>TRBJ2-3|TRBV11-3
CASSSRTGGYTQYF
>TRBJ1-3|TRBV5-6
CASSLFNMDRFSGNTIYF
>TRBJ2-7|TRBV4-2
CASSHLDSAGGRNEQYF